The clone carrying this T cell receptor (beta chain) has more than one count but fewer than ten. A much larger clone lies one base from this, so it may be a read error. The ends lost 5 bases at V and 6 bases at J; junction bases unmatched: 4. CDR1 and CDR2 from the germline V gene are DFQATT and SNEGSKA (reference sequence). This CDR3 contains 13 residues. The sample belongs to a study of T cells in Graves' hyperthyroidism and ophthalmopathy. The source material, RNA transcripts, was used to amplify TCR beta CDR3 regions. RT-PCR in the first round (using the HTBI primer set) targeted the TCR CDR3. TCRdb re-derived calls from the multiplex PCR reads in MiXCR, one entry per CDR3 protein. The table records under 400,000 distinct CDR3 sequences, about 15% of them present only once. Researchers barred patients who had uncontrolled infection, other autoimmune disease, pregnancy or lactation.

Input material: blood. The rearrangement links TRBV20-1 to TRBJ2-1; TRBD2 matches 10 bases. This sequence originates from a woman in her fifties or sixties with Graves' ophthalmopathy. The CDR3 sequence: CSAEGTSVNEQFF. The CDR3 DNA sequence: TGCAGTGCTGAGGGGACTAGCGTCAATGAGCAGTTCTTC.